These 10 T cell receptor beta chains originate from one sample sequenced in a study of T cell changes during pregnancy in multiple sclerosis. The assay was immunoSEQ multiplex PCR, and TCRdb's table has in-frame clones only and misses some. Altogether roughly 89,000 clones are present, 90% to 95% being singletons, with the ten largest covering approximately 4.5%. The sample here was peripheral blood, taken in the first trimester of pregnancy. The receptor set was obtained from a female donor with multiple sclerosis, enrolled in a pregnancy study.

The chain recombines TRBV7-9 with TRBJ2-3, with 13 bases that match TRBD2. Germline values: CDR1 SEHNR, CDR2 FQNEAQ (reference sequence). The V gene end was trimmed by 5 bases and the J gene end by 1 base; junction bases not matched to a gene: 6. The CDR3 totals 17 residues. The chain's CDR3 is CASSRWTSGGRTDTQYF. CDR3 nucleotide sequence: TGTGCCAGCAGCCGTTGGACTAGCGGGGGCCGCACAGATACGCAGTATTTT.

The V gene is TRBV7-6, the J gene TRBJ2-4; TRBD1 aligns across 10 bases. Unmatched junction bases numbered 3, after V lost 4 bases and J lost 0 bases. Germline V CDR1 and CDR2: SGHVS, FNYEAQ. The CDR3 totals 16 residues. The DNA for the CDR3 is TGTGCCAGCAGCTCGGGACAGGGGATAGCCAAAAACATTCAGTACTTC. Protein: CASSSGQGIAKNIQYF.

The chain has TRBV19 and TRBJ2-7, with 10 bases matching TRBD1. V gave up 5 bases and J gave up 3 bases; unmatched junction bases: 10. There are 16 residues in the CDR3. The germline V gene has CDR1 LNHDA and CDR2 SQIVND (reference sequence). The CDR3, as DNA: TGTGCCAGTAGTGTGACCACCGGGACAGGGGTCTACGAGCAGTACTTC. Translation gives CASSVTTGTGVYEQYF.

V gene TRBV6-1 combines with J gene TRBJ1-1, with 9 bases lining up with TRBD1. V lost 1 base, J lost 2 bases, and 17 bases stayed unmatched. CDR3 size: 20 residues. CDR1 is MNHNS and CDR2 is SASEGT in the germline V gene. CDR3 bases: TGTGCCAGCAGTGAAGTACCGGGGGGGTTGCCGGGACAGGGAAACACTGAAGCTTTCTTT. Protein product: CASSEVPGGLPGQGNTEAFF.

The chain combines TRBV7-9 with TRBJ2-7; 9 nucleotides line up with TRBD1. Trimming at V came to 7 bases and at J to 5 bases, leaving 15 bases not matched to a gene. CDR1 is SEHNR, CDR2 FQNEAQ, per germline (reference sequence). This CDR3 has 16 amino acids. CDR3 sequence: CASTRGTGTSWDEQYF. CDR3 in DNA: TGTGCCAGCACCCGGGGGACAGGGACCTCTTGGGACGAGCAGTACTTC.

The count of this clone is one. This chain joins TRBV19 and TRBJ1-6; no firm D call. V gave up 1 base and J gave up 7 bases, with 20 bases separating them. The V gene's germline CDR1 is LNHDA and CDR2 SQIVND (reference sequence). The CDR3 spans 18 residues. CDR3 amino acids: CASSIARKGSQRNSPLHF. The CDR3, as DNA: TGTGCCAGTAGTATAGCGCGAAAAGGTTCTCAGAGGAATTCACCCCTCCACTTT.

The CDR3 DNA sequence: TGTGCCAGCAGCCCGTACAAAGGACAGGGAACTGAAAAACTGTTTTTT. Translated, it gives CASSPYKGQGTEKLFF. The chain recombines TRBV11-2 with TRBJ1-4; TRBD1 agrees at 8 bases. Trimming cost V 5 bases and J 7 bases; bases outside gene matches: 12. The CDR3 extends over 16 amino acids. The germline V gene encodes CDR1 SGHAT and CDR2 FQNNGV. The full variable domain, its missing parts supplied by reference TRBV11-2 and TRBJ1-4, is EAGVAQSPRYKIIEKRQSVAFWCNPISGHATLYWYQQILGQGPKLLIQFQNNGVVDDSQLPKDRFSAERLKGVDSTLKIQPAKLEDSAVYLCASSPYKGQGTEKLFFGSGTQLSVL.

The rearrangement links TRBV27 to TRBJ2-3, with a tentative D call TRBD2 (6 bases). V lost 6 bases, J lost 3 bases, and 13 bases lay in between. Germline CDR1 reads MNHEY; CDR2 reads SMNVEV (reference sequence). The CDR3 runs to 14 residues. CDR3 protein: CASREVGGTDTQYF. CDR3 nucleotides: TGTGCCAGCAGGGAGGTTGGGGGGACAGATACGCAGTATTTT.

Only one count was recorded for this clone. This chain links TRBV25-1 with TRBJ2-2; 10 positions agree with TRBD1. Germline assignment: CDR1 MGHDK and CDR2 SYGVNS. The CDR3 spans 17 residues. The trim removed 1 base at V and 1 base at J, leaving 3 bases unmatched. The DNA for the CDR3 is TGTGCCAGCAGTGAATGGGGGGACAGGGGGAACACCGGGGAGCTGTTTTTT. Its translation: CASSEWGDRGNTGELFF. Full variable domain (outside the CDR3, taken from reference TRBV25-1 and TRBJ2-2): EADIYQTPRYLVIGTGKKITLECSQTMGHDKMYWYQQDPGMELHLIHYSYGVNSTEKGDLSSESTVSRIRTEHFPLTLESARPSHTSQYLCASSEWGDRGNTGELFFGEGSRLTVL.

This chain uses TRBV2 with TRBJ2-5; 8 nucleotides agree with TRBD2. Trimming removed 6 bases from V and 9 bases from J; junction bases left unmatched: 15. Germline V gene lookup returns CDR1 SNHLY and CDR2 FYNNEI. The CDR3 is made up of 15 amino acids. CDR3 region: CASSPTGGPYQAQYF. The DNA for the CDR3 is TGTGCCAGCAGCCCGACGGGGGGGCCTTATCAGGCCCAGTACTTC.